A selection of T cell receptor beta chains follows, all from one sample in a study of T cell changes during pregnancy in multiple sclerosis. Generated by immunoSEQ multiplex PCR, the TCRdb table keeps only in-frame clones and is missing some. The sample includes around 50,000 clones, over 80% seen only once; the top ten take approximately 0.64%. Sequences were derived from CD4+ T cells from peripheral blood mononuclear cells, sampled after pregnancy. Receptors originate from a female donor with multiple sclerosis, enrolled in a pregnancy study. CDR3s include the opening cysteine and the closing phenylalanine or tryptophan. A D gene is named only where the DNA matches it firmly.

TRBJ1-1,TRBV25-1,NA,CASRRGPGTEAFF
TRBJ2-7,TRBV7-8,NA,CASSFNPGSEQYF
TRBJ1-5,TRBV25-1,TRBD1,CASRDQGVNQPQHF
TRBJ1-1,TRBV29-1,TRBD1,CSVEYTGGTEAFF
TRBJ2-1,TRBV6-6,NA,CASSYSPSTGGNEQFF
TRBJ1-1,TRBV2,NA,CASSVGGGVTEAFF
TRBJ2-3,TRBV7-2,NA,CASSLALDTQYF
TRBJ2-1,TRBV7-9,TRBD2,CASSFGGGGYNEQFF
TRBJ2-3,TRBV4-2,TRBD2,CASSRAASGGDGSQYF
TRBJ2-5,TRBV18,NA,CASSPLSTEAYQETQYF
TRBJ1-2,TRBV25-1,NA,CASSSLYGYTF
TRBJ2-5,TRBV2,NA,CASSIIQETQYF
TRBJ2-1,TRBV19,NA,CASSEFYNEQFF
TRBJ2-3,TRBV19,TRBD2,CASSIDTSGGYTDTQYF
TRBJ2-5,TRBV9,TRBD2,CASSATSLQETQYF
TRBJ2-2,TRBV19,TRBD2,CASFPHGLANTGELFF
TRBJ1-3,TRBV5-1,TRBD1,CASSLGQGASGNTIYF
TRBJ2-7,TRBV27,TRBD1,CASRRDRGYEQYF
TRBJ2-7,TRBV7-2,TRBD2,CASSPGRGYEQYF
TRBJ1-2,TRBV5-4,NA,CASSLEQTNYGYTF
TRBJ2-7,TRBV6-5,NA,CASRSPGDEQYF
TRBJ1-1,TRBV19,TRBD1,CASLGQGKENTEAFF
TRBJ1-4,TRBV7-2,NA,CASSERRAGSDEKLFF
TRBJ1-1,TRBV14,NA,CASSQVRGGTEAFF
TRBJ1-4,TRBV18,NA,CASSPGTGTNEKLFF
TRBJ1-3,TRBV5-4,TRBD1,CASSFPQGGRGNTIYF
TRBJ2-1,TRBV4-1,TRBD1,CASSPGQGSANEQFF
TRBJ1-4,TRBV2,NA,CASSGLGWGQKLFF
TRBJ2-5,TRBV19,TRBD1,CASSRPRDRERETQYF
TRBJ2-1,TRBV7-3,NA,CASSLMPRGAGEQFF
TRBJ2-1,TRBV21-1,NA,CASSTGTTPKQGNEQFF
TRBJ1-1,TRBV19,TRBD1,CASTNRGRNTEAFF
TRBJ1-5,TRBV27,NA,CASSTSPQVQPQHF
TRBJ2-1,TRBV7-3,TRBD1,CASSLLGTGDPREQFF
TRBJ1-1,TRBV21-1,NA,CASSTGPTPEAFF
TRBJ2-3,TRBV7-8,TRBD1,CASSPFVDRGTDTQYF
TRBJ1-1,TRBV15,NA,CATSRDLAGQQAFF
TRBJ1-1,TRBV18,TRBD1,CASSPYRDSEAFF
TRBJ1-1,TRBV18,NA,CASSPRTDTEAFF
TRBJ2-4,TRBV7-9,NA,CASSLPREAKNIQYF
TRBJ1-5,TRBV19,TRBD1,CASSILGTGDLWNQPQHF
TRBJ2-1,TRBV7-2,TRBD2,CASSRHGSGGDIAKFF
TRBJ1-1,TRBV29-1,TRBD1,CSVAGTVNTEAFF
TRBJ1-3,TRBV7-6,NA,CASSLAPSSGNTIYF
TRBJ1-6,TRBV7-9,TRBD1,CASSLLGTDFRNSPLHF
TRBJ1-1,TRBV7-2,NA,CASSLEGGRLNTEAFF
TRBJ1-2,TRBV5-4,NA,CASSSVHTREGYTF
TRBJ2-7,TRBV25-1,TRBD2,CASSESLAGVYEQYF
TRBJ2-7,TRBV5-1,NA,CASSLGNRDYEQYF
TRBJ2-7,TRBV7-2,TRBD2,CASSLASSGGNSYEQYF
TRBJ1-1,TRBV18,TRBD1,CASSLDQGANTEAFF
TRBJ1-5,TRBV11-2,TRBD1,CASSLDGQGGQPQHF
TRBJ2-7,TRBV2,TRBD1,CASRRPGQGLYEQYF
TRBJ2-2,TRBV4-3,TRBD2,CASSQERTSGGRVGELFF
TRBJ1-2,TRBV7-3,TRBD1,CASSSKTGGGYTF
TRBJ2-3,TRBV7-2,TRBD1,CASSPKTGRYTQYF
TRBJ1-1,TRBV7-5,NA,CVSYPRTVAFF